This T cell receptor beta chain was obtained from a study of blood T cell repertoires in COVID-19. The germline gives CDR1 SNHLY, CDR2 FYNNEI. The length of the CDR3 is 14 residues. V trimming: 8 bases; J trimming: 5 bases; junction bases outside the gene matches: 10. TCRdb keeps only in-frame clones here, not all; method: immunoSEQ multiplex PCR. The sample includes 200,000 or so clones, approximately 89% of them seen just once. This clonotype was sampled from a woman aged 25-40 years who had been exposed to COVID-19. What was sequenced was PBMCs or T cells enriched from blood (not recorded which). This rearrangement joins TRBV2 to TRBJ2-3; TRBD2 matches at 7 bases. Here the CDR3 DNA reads TGTGCCAGCCGGATGCGGGAGCAGGTAGATACGCAGTATTTT. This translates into CASRMREQVDTQYF.